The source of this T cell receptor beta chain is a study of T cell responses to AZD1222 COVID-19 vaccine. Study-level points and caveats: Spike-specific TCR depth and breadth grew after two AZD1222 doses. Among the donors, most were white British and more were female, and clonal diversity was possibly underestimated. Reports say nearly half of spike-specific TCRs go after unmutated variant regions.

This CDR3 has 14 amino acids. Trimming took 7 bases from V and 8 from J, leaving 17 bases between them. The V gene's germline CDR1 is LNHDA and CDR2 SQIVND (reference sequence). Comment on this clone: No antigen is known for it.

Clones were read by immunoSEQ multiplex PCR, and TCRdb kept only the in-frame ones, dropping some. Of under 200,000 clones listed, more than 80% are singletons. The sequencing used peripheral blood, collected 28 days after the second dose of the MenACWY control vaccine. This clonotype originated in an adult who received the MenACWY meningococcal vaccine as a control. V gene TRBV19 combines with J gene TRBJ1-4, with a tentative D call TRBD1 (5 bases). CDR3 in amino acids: CASTAKWGGEKLFF. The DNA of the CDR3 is TGTGCCAGTACCGCTAAGTGGGGCGGAGAAAAACTGTTTTTT.